This TCR beta chain stems from a study of glioma-infiltrating T cells after dendritic cell vaccination. Trimming removed 3 bases from V and 3 bases from J; junction bases left unmatched: 5. Germline loops: CDR1 MNHEY, CDR2 SMNVEV (reference sequence). This CDR3 contains 15 residues. Clones were read by immunoSEQ multiplex PCR, and TCRdb kept only the in-frame ones, dropping some. The profile shows about 21,000 clones, around 74% of them singletons. The receptor's source is a human donor with glioblastoma. The J gene is TRBJ2-7, the V gene TRBV27; TRBD1 agrees at 10 bases. The source material was blood, sampled before dendritic cell vaccination. The CDR3 reads CASSFGDRGFYEQYF. Here the CDR3 DNA reads TGTGCCAGCAGTTTTGGGGACAGGGGATTCTACGAGCAGTACTTC.